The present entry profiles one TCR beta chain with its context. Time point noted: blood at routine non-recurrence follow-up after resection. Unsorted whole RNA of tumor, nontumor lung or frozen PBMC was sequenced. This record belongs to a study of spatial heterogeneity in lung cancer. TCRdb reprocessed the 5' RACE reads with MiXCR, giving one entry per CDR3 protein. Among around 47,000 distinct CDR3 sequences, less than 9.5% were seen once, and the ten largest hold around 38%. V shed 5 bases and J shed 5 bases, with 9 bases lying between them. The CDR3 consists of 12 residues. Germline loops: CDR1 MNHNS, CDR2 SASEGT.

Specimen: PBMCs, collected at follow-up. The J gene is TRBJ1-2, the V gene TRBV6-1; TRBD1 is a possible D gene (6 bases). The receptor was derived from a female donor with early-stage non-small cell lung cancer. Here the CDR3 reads CASSRQEYGYTF. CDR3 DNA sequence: TGTGCCAGCAGTCGACAGGAGTATGGCTACACCTTC.